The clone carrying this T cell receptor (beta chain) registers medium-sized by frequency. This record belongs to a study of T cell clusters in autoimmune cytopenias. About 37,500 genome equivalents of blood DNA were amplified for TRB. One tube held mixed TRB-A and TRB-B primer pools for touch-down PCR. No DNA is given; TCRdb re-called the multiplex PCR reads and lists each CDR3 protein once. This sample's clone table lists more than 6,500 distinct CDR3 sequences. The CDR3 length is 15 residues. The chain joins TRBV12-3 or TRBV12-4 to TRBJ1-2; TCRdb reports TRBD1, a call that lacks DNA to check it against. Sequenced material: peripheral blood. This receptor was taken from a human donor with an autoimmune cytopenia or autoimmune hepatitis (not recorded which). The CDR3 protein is CASSDRTVANYGYTF.